Below, 32 T cell receptor beta chains from the same sample are listed, as sequenced in a study of T-cell memory formation after mild COVID-19. TCRdb reanalysed the 5' RACE reads using MiXCR and keeps one entry per CDR3 protein. The repertoire holds roughly 160,000 distinct CDR3 sequences, with 11% as singletons. Material: PBMCs or a T cell subset sorted from them (not recorded which). The receptor source for this set is a man between 18 and 29 years old who had mild COVID-19 (a few samples of this study predate the infection). Cell type and time point are not known.

This rearrangement joins TRBV6-6 to TRBJ1-3, with a tentative D call TRBD1 (5 bases). The germline V gene encodes CDR1 MNHNY and CDR2 SVGAGI (reference sequence). The CDR3 has 12 amino acids. Trimming stripped 2 bases from V and 11 bases from J, with 10 bases between. CDR3 protein: CASSYDGGSIYF. Here the CDR3 DNA reads TGTGCCAGCAGTTACGACGGGGGTTCCATATATTTT.

The chain couples TRBV2 to TRBJ2-3; D is possibly TRBD1 (6 bases). CDR1 and CDR2 from the germline V gene are SNHLY and FYNNEI. The CDR3 runs 18 residues. Trimming took off 7 bases at V and 2 bases at J, with 25 bases between the two ends. For the CDR3, the DNA is TGTGCCAGCACGAAGCCCCGCCAGGGGTTTGGGGACACAGATACGCAGTATTTT. Encoded protein: CASTKPRQGFGDTDTQYF.

This clonotype was counted only a few times. In DNA form, the CDR3 reads TGTGCCAGCAGTGAGCAGGGGGAGGGCACAGATACGCAGTATTTT. Translating gives CASSEQGEGTDTQYF. V and J are TRBV6-4 and TRBJ2-3; weak D call: TRBD1 (7 bases). This CDR3 is 15 amino acids long. Germline V lookup: CDR1 MRHNA, CDR2 SNTAGT. With 3 bases removed from V and 1 base from J, the gap between germline ends came to 11 bases.

This rearrangement joins TRBV29-1 to TRBJ2-3; 7 bases map to TRBD2. V shed 4 bases, J shed 1 base, and the junction held 8 bases outside the gene matches. In germline, CDR1 is SQVTM, CDR2 ANQGSEA. This CDR3 region has 15 residues. CDR3 in DNA: TGCAGCGTTGTAGGCGGGGGAGGGGGCACAGATACGCAGTATTTT. Encoded protein: CSVVGGGGGTDTQYF.

The J gene is TRBJ2-1, the V gene TRBV4-1; D is perhaps TRBD1 or TRBD2 (5 bases each). The CDR3 has 16 amino acids. V shed 3 bases and J shed 9 bases, with 21 bases lying between them. Germline CDR1 and CDR2: MGHRA and YSYEKL. The CDR3 spells CASSQEHFSGGSEQFF. The DNA of the CDR3 is TGCGCCAGCAGCCAGGAACATTTTAGTGGGGGATCTGAGCAGTTCTTC.

V and J are TRBV4-3 and TRBJ1-1, with a tentative D call TRBD1 (6 bases). CDR3 length: 14 amino acids. Germline loops: CDR1 LGHNA, CDR2 YSLEER. Trimming shortened V by 2 bases and J by 1 base, and 8 bases separated the two germline ends. The CDR3 sequence: CASSQIQGNTEAFF. CDR3 sequence (DNA): TGCGCCAGCAGCCAAATACAGGGGAACACTGAAGCTTTCTTT.

The chain employs TRBV25-1 and TRBJ2-5; TRBD2 aligns across 8 bases. CDR3 length: 13 amino acids. The junction had 2 bases not matched to a gene; V was cut back by 6 bases and J by 2 bases. Germline V gene sequence: CDR1 MGHDK, CDR2 SYGVNS. CDR3 amino acids: CASRTSGQETQYF. The CDR3 DNA is TGTGCCAGCAGAACTAGCGGACAAGAGACCCAGTACTTC.

This clonotype was seen only a few times. The chain recombines TRBV4-2 with TRBJ2-2; 7 bases agree with TRBD2. The CDR3 is made up of 16 amino acids. Germline V gene data show CDR1 as LGHNA and CDR2 as YNFKEQ. Trimming removed 1 base from V and 1 base from J; junction bases left unmatched: 3. This CDR3 is CASSQVVAGNTGELFF. The CDR3, as DNA: TGTGCCAGCAGCCAAGTAGTAGCGGGGAACACCGGGGAGCTGTTTTTT.

This clonotype has only a few counts. The chain carries TRBV20-1 and TRBJ2-1, with TRBD2 matching 8 bases. Germline V lookup: CDR1 DFQATT, CDR2 SNEGSKA (reference sequence). The V gene end was trimmed by 6 bases and the J gene end by 0 bases; junction bases not matched to a gene: 7. This CDR3 is 15 amino acids long. The CDR3 reads CSAATSGGSYNEQFF. The CDR3 nucleotides are TGCAGTGCCGCAACTAGCGGCGGCTCCTACAATGAGCAGTTCTTC.

V is TRBV6-5 and J is TRBJ2-2; the match to TRBD2 covers 12 bases. Germline CDR1 and CDR2: MNHEY and SVGAGI. Unmatched junction bases numbered 7, after V lost 5 bases and J lost 6 bases. This CDR3 is built from 16 residues. Here the CDR3 DNA reads TGTGCCAGCAGTCGACTAGCGGGGGTTTACCCCGGGGAGCTGTTTTTT. It encodes CASSRLAGVYPGELFF.

The J gene is TRBJ2-1, the V gene TRBV7-2; 12 bases match TRBD2. Looked up from germline, CDR1 is SGHTA and CDR2 is FQGNSA. The CDR3 loop spans 16 amino acids. The junction had 4 bases not matched to a gene; V was cut back by 1 base and J by 6 bases. CDR3 DNA: TGTGCCAGCAGCTTAGGGTCTAGCGGGGGGGTCAATGAGCAGTTCTTC. Translation gives CASSLGSSGGVNEQFF. The whole variable domain, remainder taken from reference TRBV7-2 and TRBJ2-1, is GAGVSQSPSNKVTEKGKDVELRCDPISGHTALYWYRQSLGQGLEFLIYFQGNSAPDKSGLPSDRFSAERTGGSVSTLTIQRTQQEDSAVYLCASSLGSSGGVNEQFFGPGTRLTVL.

The chain is built from TRBV7-3 and TRBJ2-7; no definite D call. Germline CDR1 SGHTA, CDR2 FQGTGA. V was pared by 1 base and J by 0 bases, with 10 bases between. The CDR3 extends over 15 amino acids. CDR3 sequence: CASSLSGSGSYEQYV. The DNA of the CDR3 is TGTGCCAGCAGCTTAAGCGGTTCAGGCTCCTACGAGCAGTACGTC.

This sequence joins TRBV12-3 or TRBV12-4 and TRBJ1-4; the D gene is possibly TRBD1 (5 bases). Trimming cost V 4 bases and J 4 bases, with 13 bases left between them. The CDR3 runs to 15 residues. This CDR3 reads CASSSTGTGNEKLFF. DNA of the CDR3: TGTGCCAGCAGTTCAACCGGGACGGGTAATGAAAAACTGTTTTTT.

This clonotype was observed a handful of times. The chain is built from TRBV5-6 and TRBJ1-5, with a possible D match to TRBD1 (6 bases). Looked up from germline, CDR1 is SGHDT and CDR2 is YYEEEE. Deletions cut 3 bases from V and 5 bases from J, with 9 bases between. The CDR3 covers 13 residues. DNA for the CDR3: TGTGCCAGCAGCTGGGGGCGGTATCAGCCCCAGCATTTT. It specifies CASSWGRYQPQHF.

This clonotype has only a few counts. The chain combines TRBV11-1 with TRBJ2-4; TRBD2 aligns across 8 bases. This CDR3 region has 18 residues. The germline V gene encodes CDR1 SGHAT and CDR2 FQDESV (reference sequence). V lost 2 bases, J lost 0 bases, and 9 bases stayed unmatched. In DNA, the CDR3 is TGTGCCAGCAGCTTAACGAGCGGGGGAACCGGAGCCAAAAACATTCAGTACTTC. Its protein product is CASSLTSGGTGAKNIQYF. Full variable domain (outside the CDR3, taken from reference TRBV11-1 and TRBJ2-4): EAEVAQSPRYKITEKSQAVAFWCDPISGHATLYWYRQILGQGPELLVQFQDESVVDDSQLPKDRFSAERLKGVDSTLKIQPAELGDSAMYLCASSLTSGGTGAKNIQYFGAGTRLSVL.

The CDR3 DNA reads as TGCAGTGCTAGACTCACTGGGAGGGGGCCCGGGGGACATGAGCAGTTCTTC. Protein: CSARLTGRGPGGHEQFF. V usage is TRBV20-1 and J usage is TRBJ2-1; D may correspond to TRBD1 or TRBD2 (7 bases each). Trimming pared 2 bases from V and 8 bases from J, leaving 25 bases between. CDR1 and CDR2 (germline): DFQATT, SNEGSKA (reference sequence). The CDR3 runs to 17 residues.

This clonotype was observed a few times. The rearrangement joins TRBV21-1 to TRBJ2-1; the table's TRBD1 call for D was not verified on the DNA. TRBV21-1 is a documented pseudogene. The CDR3 consists of 14 residues. The CDR3 loop is CASLNLAGAFEQFF. CDR3 coding DNA: TGTGCCAGCCTAAATCTCGCGGGGGCGTTTGAGCAGTTCTTC.

This clonotype was picked up many times. The chain joins TRBV29-1 to TRBJ1-2; D is uncertain. The CDR3 covers 8 residues. Trimming left V 4 bases short and J 8 bases short, with 2 bases between. CDR1 is SQVTM and CDR2 is ANQGSEA in the germline V gene. CDR3 bases: TGCAGCGTTGGCGGCTACACCTTC. Translating it yields CSVGGYTF.

This clonotype was counted only a few times. This sequence joins TRBV6-6 and TRBJ1-6; the D gene is possibly TRBD1 (6 bases). The CDR3 loop spans 14 amino acids. V lost 5 bases and J 7 bases, leaving 12 bases between the germline ends. Germline V CDR1 and CDR2: MNHNY, SVGAGI (reference sequence). CDR3 amino acids: CASSPPGQNSPLHF. CDR3 nucleotides: TGTGCCAGCAGTCCGCCGGGACAAAATTCACCCCTCCACTTT.

CDR3 loop: CASSLMGGVRTEAFF. For the CDR3, the DNA is TGTGCCAGCAGCTTGATGGGGGGCGTTAGGACTGAAGCTTTCTTT. The gene calls are TRBV7-8 and TRBJ1-1, with TRBD1 as a possible D gene (6 bases). There are 15 residues in the CDR3. Germline lookup yields CDR1 SGHVS and CDR2 FQNEAQ. With 3 bases removed from V and 5 bases from J, the gap between germline ends came to 16 bases.

The gene calls are TRBV29-1 and TRBJ1-1, with D maybe TRBD1 (5 bases). Trimming left V 5 bases short and J 1 base short, with 8 bases between. Germline V gene sequence: CDR1 SQVTM, CDR2 ANQGSEA. This CDR3 region has 12 residues. Here the CDR3 DNA reads TGCAGCGTTACAGGACAGAACACTGAAGCTTTCTTT. It encodes CSVTGQNTEAFF. Combining the CDR3 with reference TRBV29-1 and TRBJ1-1 gives the whole variable domain SAVISQKPSRDICQRGTSLTIQCQVDSQVTMMFWYRQQPGQSLTLIATANQGSEATYESGFVIDKFPISRPNLTFSTLTVSNMSPEDSSIYLCSVTGQNTEAFFGQGTRLTVV.

The rearrangement uses TRBV7-2 and TRBJ2-1, with D unresolved. The CDR3 is 13 amino acids. Germline V lookup: CDR1 SGHTA, CDR2 FQGNSA. The V end lost 5 bases, the J end lost 7 bases, and 12 bases lay between the germline ends. In DNA, the CDR3 is TGTGCCAGCAGCCGGGTGGGCCTAAATGAGCAGTTCTTC. Translating gives CASSRVGLNEQFF.

V usage is TRBV7-2 and J usage is TRBJ2-3; D might be TRBD2 (7 bases). Germline CDR1 and CDR2: SGHTA and FQGNSA. V was shortened by 1 base and J by 6 bases, with 11 bases between the two germline ends. The CDR3 runs to 14 residues. In DNA form, the CDR3 reads TGTGCCAGCAGCTTAGGGACTAGGGGGGATACGCAGTATTTT. Translating gives CASSLGTRGDTQYF.

The rearrangement uses TRBV11-2 and TRBJ2-2; 9 positions match TRBD1. With V trimmed by 5 bases and J by 4 bases, 5 bases remained unmatched. Per the germline V gene, CDR1 is SGHAT and CDR2 is FQNNGV. CDR3 size: 15 residues. CDR3 amino acids: CASSRQGGGTGELFF. The CDR3, as DNA: TGTGCCAGCAGCCGACAGGGGGGTGGCACCGGGGAGCTGTTTTTT. Full variable domain (rest looked up from reference TRBV11-2 and TRBJ2-2): EAGVAQSPRYKIIEKRQSVAFWCNPISGHATLYWYQQILGQGPKLLIQFQNNGVVDDSQLPKDRFSAERLKGVDSTLKIQPAKLEDSAVYLCASSRQGGGTGELFFGEGSRLTVL.

The CDR3 DNA is TGTGCCAGCAGTTTCCAGGTCGAGGGAACTGAAGCTTTCTTT. Residues: CASSFQVEGTEAFF. This rearrangement joins TRBV12-3 or TRBV12-4 to TRBJ1-1; D ambiguous. The V end lost 3 bases, the J end lost 5 bases, and 13 bases lay between the germline ends. This CDR3 is built from 14 residues.

CDR3 loop: CASSSGTSSWEQFF. CDR3 nucleotides: TGTGCCAGCAGCTCCGGGACTAGCTCATGGGAGCAGTTCTTC. The chain carries TRBV7-3 and TRBJ2-1, with 9 bases that match TRBD2. Germline V lookup: CDR1 SGHTA, CDR2 FQGTGA. Trimming took 4 bases from V and 10 from J; bases not matched to a gene: 8. This CDR3 region has 14 residues.

Here the CDR3 reads CASSGWGGDIQYF. The CDR3 coding sequence is TGTGCCAGCTCCGGATGGGGGGGAGACATTCAGTACTTC. V is TRBV18 and J is TRBJ2-4, with 7 bases matching TRBD2. CDR1 KGHSH and CDR2 LQKENI come from the germline V gene. Trimming took 6 bases from V and 8 from J; bases not matched to a gene: 7. CDR3 length equals 13 residues. Together with reference TRBV18 and TRBJ2-4, the CDR3 gives the full variable domain: NAGVMQNPRHLVRRRGQEARLRCSPMKGHSHVYWYRQLPEEGLKFMVYLQKENIIDESGMPKERFSAEFPKEGPSILRIQQVVRGDSAAYFCASSGWGGDIQYFGAGTRLSVL.

This clonotype was picked up a small number of times. The chain employs TRBV9 and TRBJ1-5; TRBD1 aligns across 9 bases. Per the germline V gene, CDR1 is SGDLS and CDR2 is YYNGEE. Unmatched junction bases numbered 2, after V lost 3 bases and J lost 4 bases. This CDR3 has 14 amino acids. DNA of the CDR3: TGTGCCAGCAGCGATGACAGGGGGAATCAGCCCCAGCATTTT. Encoded protein: CASSDDRGNQPQHF. Combining the CDR3 with reference TRBV9 and TRBJ1-5 gives the whole variable domain DSGVTQTPKHLITATGQRVTLRCSPRSGDLSVYWYQQSLDQGLQFLIQYYNGEERAKGNILERFSAQQFPDLHSELNLSSLELGDSALYFCASSDDRGNQPQHFGDGTRLSIL.

The sample holds many counts of this clonotype. The chain links TRBV20-1 to TRBJ2-7; D could derive from TRBD1 or TRBD2 (6 bases each). CDR1 and CDR2 (germline): DFQATT, SNEGSKA (reference sequence). The CDR3 length is 12 residues. V was shortened by 5 bases and J by 3 bases, with 11 bases between the two germline ends. CDR3 coding DNA: TGCAGTGCTGCAGGAGGGGGCTACGAGCAGTACTTC. Translation gives CSAAGGGYEQYF.

This clonotype was observed a few times. The chain carries TRBV5-1 and TRBJ2-1, with TRBD2 identical over 11 bases. V trimming: 5 bases; J trimming: 0 bases; junction bases outside the gene matches: 1. Germline V CDR1 and CDR2: SGHRS, YFSETQ. This CDR3 comprises 15 residues. CDR3 in DNA: TGCGCCAGCAGACTAGCGGGGGCCTCCTACAATGAGCAGTTCTTC. As protein: CASRLAGASYNEQFF.

This clonotype appeared a few times. This chain links TRBV20-1 with TRBJ2-7, with 12 bases fitting TRBD2. The trim removed 2 bases at V and 4 bases at J, leaving 3 bases unmatched. The CDR3 is 14 residues long. Germline V CDR1 and CDR2: DFQATT, SNEGSKA (reference sequence). The CDR3: CSARRTSGVYEQYF. The CDR3 coding sequence is TGCAGTGCTAGACGGACTAGCGGGGTGTACGAGCAGTACTTC.

This sequence joins TRBV18 and TRBJ1-2; D may be TRBD1 (6 bases). The V gene's germline CDR1 is KGHSH and CDR2 LQKENI. V shed 2 bases and J shed 8 bases, with 15 bases lying between them. This CDR3 contains 14 residues. CDR3 in DNA: TGTGCCAGCTCACCAGGCCGGGACACCTCGGGCTACACCTTC. Protein sequence: CASSPGRDTSGYTF.